The following is a TCR beta chain sequence with its context. Its antigen is unidentified. The sample holds other DNA sequences that translate to the same CDR3. This specimen belongs to a study of stem cell transplantation in POMP-related autoinflammatory disease. Overall study: Before transplant: CD4+ naive skewing, low CD8+ proportions, reduced cytokine secretion. General study findings and limits: Patients with PRAID showed a restricted number of unique TRB V-J gene pairings. A trend toward lower repertoire diversity and greater clonality appeared in every analyzed T-cell subset of PRAID patients.

CDR1 is SGHNT and CDR2 is YYREEE in the germline V gene (reference sequence). This CDR3 spans 13 amino acids. V lost 0 bases to trimming and J lost 7 bases, with 8 bases between them. Profiling relied on immunoSEQ multiplex PCR, and the TCRdb table lists in-frame clones only, not all of them. The table records approximately 65,000 clones, about nine tenths of them present only once. The specimen comprised CD4+ T cells from PBMCs, sampled after stem cell transplantation. This clonotype was sampled from a human patient with POMP-related autoinflammation and immune dysregulation (PRAID). The T cells may come from the graft donor. J is TRBJ1-5 and V is TRBV5-4; D not certain. CDR3 nucleotide sequence: TGTGCCAGCAGCTTGGATGGGAACCAGCCCCAGCATTTT. Protein product: CASSLDGNQPQHF.